This TCR beta chain emerged from a study of CD8+CD57+ T cells in acquired aplastic anemia. By flow cytometry, patients selected for sequencing had shown an expansion of CD8+CD57+ cells. Ten or more counts support this clonotype. Investigators profiled TCR beta VDJ and CDR3 from genomic DNA template. TCRdb processed the reads anew with MiXCR; each CDR3 protein has one entry. The sample includes 250,000 to 300,000 distinct CDR3 sequences, approximately 58% seen only once; the top ten take roughly 1.2%. The sequence was obtained from a human donor with aplastic anemia. Sequences were obtained from sorted CD4+, CD8+, or CD8+CD57+ T cells (not recorded which) from PBMCs.

DNA for the CDR3: TGCGCCAGCAGCTTGAACAGGGTGACGAACACTGAAGCTTTCTTT. Protein sequence: CASSLNRVTNTEAFF. The genes are TRBV5-1 and TRBJ1-1; D is perhaps TRBD1 (6 bases). The CDR3 has 15 residues. V was trimmed by 1 base and J by 1 base, leaving 11 bases between them. In germline, CDR1 is SGHRS, CDR2 YFSETQ. Full variable domain (rest looked up from reference TRBV5-1 and TRBJ1-1): KAGVTQTPRYLIKTRGQQVTLSCSPISGHRSVSWYQQTPGQGLQFLFEYFSETQRNKGNFPGRFSGRQFSNSRSEMNVSTLELGDSALYLCASSLNRVTNTEAFFGQGTRLTVV.